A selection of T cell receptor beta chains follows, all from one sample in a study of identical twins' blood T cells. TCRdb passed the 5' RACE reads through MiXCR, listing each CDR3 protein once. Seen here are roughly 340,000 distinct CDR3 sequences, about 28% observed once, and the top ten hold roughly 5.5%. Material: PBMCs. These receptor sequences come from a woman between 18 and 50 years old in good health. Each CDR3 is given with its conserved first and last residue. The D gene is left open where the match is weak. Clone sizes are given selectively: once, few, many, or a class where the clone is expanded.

TGTGCCAGCAGCTTCCAAAGGGGGCACACTGAAGCTTTCTTT,CASSFQRGHTEAFF,TRBV7-8,TRBJ1-1,14,TRBD1,few
TGCAGCGTTGCAGGGGTCTATGGCTACACCTTC,CSVAGVYGYTF,TRBV29-1,TRBJ1-2,11,-,-
TGTGCCAGCAGCCAAGATAGCAGGGTGGGCACTGAAGCTTTCTTT,CASSQDSRVGTEAFF,TRBV14,TRBJ1-1,15,-,few
TGTGCCAGCAGTGAGGGGACTAGCGGGGTTCACAATGAGCAGTTCTTC,CASSEGTSGVHNEQFF,TRBV12-3/TRBV12-4,TRBJ2-1,16,TRBD2,-
TGTGCCAGCAGCCCCGAGCTTTCGGGAAATGCCGGCTACACCTTC,CASSPELSGNAGYTF,TRBV11-2,TRBJ1-2,15,-,-
TGTACCAGCAGCGTAGAGCCGCATGGGTATAATTCACCCCTCCACTTT,CTSSVEPHGYNSPLHF,TRBV9,TRBJ1-6,16,-,-
TGTGCCAGCAGTGATCGGGGGCTTTATCCTGAAGCTTTCTTT,CASSDRGLYPEAFF,TRBV6-1,TRBJ1-1,14,-,few
TGTGCCAGCAGCTTGGTAGACCGCCCGTTGAGCATTCAGTACTTC,CASSLVDRPLSIQYF,TRBV5-6,TRBJ2-4,15,-,once
TGTGCCAGCAGTTACCGACTACCCCAACTAGCGGAATACACAGATACGCAGTATTTT,CASSYRLPQLAEYTDTQYF,TRBV6-5,TRBJ2-3,19,TRBD2,-
TGCAGCGTTGGATTCCTAGCGAAAACCGGGGAGCTGTTTTTT,CSVGFLAKTGELFF,TRBV29-1,TRBJ2-2,14,-,few
TGCAGTGCTAGAGATGGACAGGGGGAGGCTAACAATGAGCAGTTCTTC,CSARDGQGEANNEQFF,TRBV20-1,TRBJ2-1,16,TRBD1,-
TGCGCCAGCTCGAGCGGGTTCTACAATGAGCAGTTCTTC,CASSSGFYNEQFF,TRBV4-3,TRBJ2-1,13,-,-
TGTGCCAGTAGTATGGAATACCGGACAGGGAAGGGGGATGAGCAGTTCTTC,CASSMEYRTGKGDEQFF,TRBV19,TRBJ2-1,17,TRBD1,few
TGTGCCAGCAGCCCCGACACGGGTAGAGAAAAACTGTTTTTT,CASSPDTGREKLFF,TRBV7-8,TRBJ1-4,14,-,many
TGTGCCAGCAGCTTAGGAAGAGGACACAGGGGAGATACGCAGTATTTT,CASSLGRGHRGDTQYF,TRBV11-2,TRBJ2-3,16,TRBD1,-
TGTGCCAGCAGCCCTAGAGAGGATGAGCAGTTCTTC,CASSPREDEQFF,TRBV7-9,TRBJ2-1,12,-,few
TGTGCCAGCAGCCAAAGGGCGGGACTAGCGGCACTCTACGAGCAGTACTTC,CASSQRAGLAALYEQYF,TRBV3-1,TRBJ2-7,17,TRBD2,-
TGTGCCAGCAGCCAGCCAGGGGGGAGCTCTGGAAACACCATATATTTT,CASSQPGGSSGNTIYF,TRBV3-1,TRBJ1-3,16,TRBD1,-
TGCAGTGCTAGACGGACAGGGGGAAAACTGTTTTTT,CSARRTGGKLFF,TRBV20-1,TRBJ1-4,12,TRBD1,few
TGTGCTAGTGGTTCAGGGCCGAACACTGAAGCTTTCTTT,CASGSGPNTEAFF,TRBV12-5,TRBJ1-1,13,-,few
TGTGCCTGGAGTCGACACCGCAATGAGCAGTTCTTC,CAWSRHRNEQFF,TRBV30,TRBJ2-1,12,-,-
TGCGCCAGCAGCCAAGATCTGAGTAGGGTCACTGGAAACACCATATATTTT,CASSQDLSRVTGNTIYF,TRBV4-1,TRBJ1-3,17,-,-
TGCAGTGCTAGAGATGACGGTAATCAGCCCCAGCATTTT,CSARDDGNQPQHF,TRBV20-1,TRBJ1-5,13,-,many
TGCAGCGTTGAAGAACAAGCGAACGAGCGGGCTTTCTTT,CSVEEQANERAFF,TRBV29-1,TRBJ1-1,13,-,few
TGTGCCAGCAGTCCGGGACAGGGCTTTCAGCCCCAGCATTTT,CASSPGQGFQPQHF,TRBV12-3/TRBV12-4,TRBJ1-5,14,TRBD1,-